This record concerns one TCR beta chain sequence. As yet, its antigen is unknown. V was trimmed by 2 bases and J by 15 bases, leaving 17 bases between them. The germline V gene encodes CDR1 LNHNV and CDR2 YYDKDF (reference sequence). The CDR3 is 13 residues long. The data were obtained in a study of cytomegalovirus exposure and HLA in healthy donors. Using immunoSEQ multiplex PCR, the repertoire was profiled, and TCRdb retains in-frame clones only, with some absent. The table includes about 200,000 clones, about 86% detected once. Study-level points and caveats: Most TCR sequences proved rare, with some public TCRs found in many donors. The authors confirmed in vitro that a few CMV-associated chains were specific for CMV antigens.

Separation from the roughly 670-subject first cohort characterized the approximately 130-subject validation cohort, to which the donors belonged. The sample was PBMCs. The rearrangement links TRBV15 to TRBJ2-4; D might be TRBD2 (5 bases). The source is a woman aged 18 to 35 in good health and CMV-seronegative. The CDR3 DNA reads as TGTGCCACCAGCAGACCAGATGGTGCCCGGGGGTACTTC. Its translation is CATSRPDGARGYF.